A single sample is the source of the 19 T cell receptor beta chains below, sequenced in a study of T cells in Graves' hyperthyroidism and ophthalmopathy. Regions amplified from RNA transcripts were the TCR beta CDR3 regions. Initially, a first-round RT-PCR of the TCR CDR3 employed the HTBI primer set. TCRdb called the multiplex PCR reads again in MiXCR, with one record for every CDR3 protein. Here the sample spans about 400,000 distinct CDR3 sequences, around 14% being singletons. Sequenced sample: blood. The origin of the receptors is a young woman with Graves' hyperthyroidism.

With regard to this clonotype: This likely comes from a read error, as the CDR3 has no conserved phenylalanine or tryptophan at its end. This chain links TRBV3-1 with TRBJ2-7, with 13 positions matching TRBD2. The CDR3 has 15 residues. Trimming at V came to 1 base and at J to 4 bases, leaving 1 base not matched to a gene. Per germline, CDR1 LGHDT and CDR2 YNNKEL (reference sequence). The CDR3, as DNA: TGTGCCAGCAGCCAAGGGACTAGCGGGAGATACGAGCAGTACCTC. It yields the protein CASSQGTSGRYEQYL.

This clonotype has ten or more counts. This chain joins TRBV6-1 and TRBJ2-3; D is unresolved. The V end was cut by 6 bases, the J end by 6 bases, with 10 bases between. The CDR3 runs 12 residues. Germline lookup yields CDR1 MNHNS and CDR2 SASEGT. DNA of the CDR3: TGTGCCAGCAGAGTCAAAGGGGATACGCAGTATTTT. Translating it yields CASRVKGDTQYF.

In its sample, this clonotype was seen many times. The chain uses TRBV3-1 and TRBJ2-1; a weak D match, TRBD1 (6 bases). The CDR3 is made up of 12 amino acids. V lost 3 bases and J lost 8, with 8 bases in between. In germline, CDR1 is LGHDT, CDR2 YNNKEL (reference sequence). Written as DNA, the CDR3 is TGTGCCAGCAGCCACAGGGGTTATGAGCAGTTCTTC. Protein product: CASSHRGYEQFF.

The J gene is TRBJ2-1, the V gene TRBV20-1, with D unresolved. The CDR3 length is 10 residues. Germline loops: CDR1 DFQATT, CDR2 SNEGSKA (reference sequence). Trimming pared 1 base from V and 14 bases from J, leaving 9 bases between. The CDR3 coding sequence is TGCAGTGCTAGAGTAAATATTGAGTTCTTC. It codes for CSARVNIEFF.

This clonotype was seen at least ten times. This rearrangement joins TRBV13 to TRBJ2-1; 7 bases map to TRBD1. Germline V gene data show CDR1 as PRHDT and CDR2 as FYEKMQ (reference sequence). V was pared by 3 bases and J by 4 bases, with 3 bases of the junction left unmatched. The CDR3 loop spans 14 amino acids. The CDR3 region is CASSFQQGYNEQFF. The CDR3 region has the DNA TGTGCCAGCAGCTTCCAACAGGGGTACAATGAGCAGTTCTTC.

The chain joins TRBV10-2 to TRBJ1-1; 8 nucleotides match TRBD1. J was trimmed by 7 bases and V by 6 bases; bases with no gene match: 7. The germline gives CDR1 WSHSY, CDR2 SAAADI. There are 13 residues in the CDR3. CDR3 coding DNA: TGCGCCAGCAGCACCCAACAGGGGGATGAAGCTTTCTTT. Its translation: CASSTQQGDEAFF.

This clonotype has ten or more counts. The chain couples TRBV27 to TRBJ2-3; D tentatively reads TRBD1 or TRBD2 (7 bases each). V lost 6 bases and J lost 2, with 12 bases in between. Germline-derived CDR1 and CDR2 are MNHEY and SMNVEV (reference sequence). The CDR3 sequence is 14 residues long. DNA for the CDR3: TGTGCCAGCAGACAGGGGAGGGACACAGATACGCAGTATTTT. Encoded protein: CASRQGRDTDTQYF.

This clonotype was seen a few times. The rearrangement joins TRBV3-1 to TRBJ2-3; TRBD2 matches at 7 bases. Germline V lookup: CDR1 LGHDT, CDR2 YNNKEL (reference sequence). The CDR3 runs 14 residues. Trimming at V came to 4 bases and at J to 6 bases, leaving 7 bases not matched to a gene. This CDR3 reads CASSPGGRGDTQYF. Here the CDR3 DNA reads TGTGCCAGCAGCCCCGGCGGGAGAGGGGATACGCAGTATTTT.

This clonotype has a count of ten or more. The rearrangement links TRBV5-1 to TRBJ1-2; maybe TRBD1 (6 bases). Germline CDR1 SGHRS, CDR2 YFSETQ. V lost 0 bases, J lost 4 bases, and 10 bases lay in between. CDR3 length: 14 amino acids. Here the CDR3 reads CASSLESRGYGYTF. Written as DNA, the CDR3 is TGCGCCAGCAGCTTGGAAAGCAGGGGCTATGGCTACACCTTC.

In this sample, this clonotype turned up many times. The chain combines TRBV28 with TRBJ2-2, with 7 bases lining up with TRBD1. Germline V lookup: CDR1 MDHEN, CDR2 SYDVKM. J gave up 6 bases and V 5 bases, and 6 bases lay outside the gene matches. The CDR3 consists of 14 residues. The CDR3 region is CASSDRVSAGELFF. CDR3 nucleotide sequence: TGTGCCAGCAGTGACAGGGTCTCCGCCGGGGAGCTGTTTTTT.

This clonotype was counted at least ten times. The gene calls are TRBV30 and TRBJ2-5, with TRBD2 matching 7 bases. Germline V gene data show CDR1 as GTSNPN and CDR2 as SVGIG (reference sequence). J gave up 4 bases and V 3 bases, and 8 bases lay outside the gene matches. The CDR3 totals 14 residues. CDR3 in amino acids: CAWRGGLTGETQYF. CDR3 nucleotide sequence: TGTGCCTGGAGGGGGGGGTTAACAGGAGAGACCCAGTACTTC.

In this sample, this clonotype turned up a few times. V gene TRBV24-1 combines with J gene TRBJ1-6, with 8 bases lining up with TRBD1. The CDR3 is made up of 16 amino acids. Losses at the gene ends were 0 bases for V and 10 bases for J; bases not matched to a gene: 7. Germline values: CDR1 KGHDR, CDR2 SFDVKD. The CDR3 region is CATSDLRGQVGSPLHF. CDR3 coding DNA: TGTGCCACCAGTGATTTGCGGGGACAGGTTGGCTCACCCCTCCACTTT.

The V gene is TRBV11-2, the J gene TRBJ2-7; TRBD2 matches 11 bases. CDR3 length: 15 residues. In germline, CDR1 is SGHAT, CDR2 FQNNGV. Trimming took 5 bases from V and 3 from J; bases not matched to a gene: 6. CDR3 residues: CASSGGTSGLYEQYF. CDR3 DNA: TGTGCCAGCAGCGGCGGGACTAGCGGCCTCTACGAGCAGTACTTC. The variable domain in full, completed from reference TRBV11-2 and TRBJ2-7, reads EAGVAQSPRYKIIEKRQSVAFWCNPISGHATLYWYQQILGQGPKLLIQFQNNGVVDDSQLPKDRFSAERLKGVDSTLKIQPAKLEDSAVYLCASSGGTSGLYEQYFGPGTRLTVT.

DNA of the CDR3: TGTGCCAGCAGCCAAGATCCGGCAGAAAGAAACATTCAGTACTTC. Amino acids: CASSQDPAERNIQYF. The gene calls are TRBV3-1 and TRBJ2-4, with D unclear. This CDR3 contains 15 residues. V dropped 0 bases and J dropped 6 bases, with 12 bases sitting between them. Germline loops: CDR1 LGHDT, CDR2 YNNKEL (reference sequence).

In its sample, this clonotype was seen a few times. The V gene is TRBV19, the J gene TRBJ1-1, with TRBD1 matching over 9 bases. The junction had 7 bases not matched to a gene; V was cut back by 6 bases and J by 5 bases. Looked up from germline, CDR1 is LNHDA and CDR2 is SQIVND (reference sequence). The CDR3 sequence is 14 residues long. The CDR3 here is CASSRTGARTEAFF. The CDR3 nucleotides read TGTGCCAGTAGCCGGACAGGGGCAAGGACTGAAGCTTTCTTT. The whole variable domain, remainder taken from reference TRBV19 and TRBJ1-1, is DGGITQSPKYLFRKEGQNVTLSCEQNLNHDAMYWYRQDPGQGLRLIYYSQIVNDFQKGDIAEGYSVSREKKESFPLTVTSAQKNPTAFYLCASSRTGARTEAFFGQGTRLTVV.

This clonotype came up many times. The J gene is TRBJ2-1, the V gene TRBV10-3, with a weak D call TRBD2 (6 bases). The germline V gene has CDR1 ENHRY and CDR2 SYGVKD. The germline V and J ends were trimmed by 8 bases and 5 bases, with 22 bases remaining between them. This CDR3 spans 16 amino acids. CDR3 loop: CAIAPATGDWDNEQFF. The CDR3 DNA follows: TGTGCCATCGCTCCGGCAACGGGGGACTGGGACAATGAGCAGTTCTTC.

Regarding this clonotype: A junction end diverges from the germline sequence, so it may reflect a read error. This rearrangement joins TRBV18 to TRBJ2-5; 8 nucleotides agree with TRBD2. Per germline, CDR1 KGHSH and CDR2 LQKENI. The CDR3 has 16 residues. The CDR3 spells CAGSELLAAKTQTQYF. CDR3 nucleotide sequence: TGTGCCGGCTCAGAACTACTAGCGGCCAAGACTCAGACCCAGTACTTC.

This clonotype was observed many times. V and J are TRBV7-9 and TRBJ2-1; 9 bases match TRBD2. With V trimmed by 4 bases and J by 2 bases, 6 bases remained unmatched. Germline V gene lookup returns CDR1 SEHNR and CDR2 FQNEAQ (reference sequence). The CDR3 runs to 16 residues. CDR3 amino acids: CASSSRAGGPYNEQFF. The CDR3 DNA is TGTGCCAGCAGCTCCAGGGCGGGAGGGCCCTACAATGAGCAGTTCTTC.

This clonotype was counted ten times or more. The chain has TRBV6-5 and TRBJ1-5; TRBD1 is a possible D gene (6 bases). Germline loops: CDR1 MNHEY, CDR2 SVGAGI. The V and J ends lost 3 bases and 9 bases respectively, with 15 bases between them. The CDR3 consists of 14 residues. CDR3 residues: CASSYEGQSSPQHF. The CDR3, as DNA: TGTGCCAGCAGTTATGAAGGACAGTCCTCGCCCCAGCATTTT.